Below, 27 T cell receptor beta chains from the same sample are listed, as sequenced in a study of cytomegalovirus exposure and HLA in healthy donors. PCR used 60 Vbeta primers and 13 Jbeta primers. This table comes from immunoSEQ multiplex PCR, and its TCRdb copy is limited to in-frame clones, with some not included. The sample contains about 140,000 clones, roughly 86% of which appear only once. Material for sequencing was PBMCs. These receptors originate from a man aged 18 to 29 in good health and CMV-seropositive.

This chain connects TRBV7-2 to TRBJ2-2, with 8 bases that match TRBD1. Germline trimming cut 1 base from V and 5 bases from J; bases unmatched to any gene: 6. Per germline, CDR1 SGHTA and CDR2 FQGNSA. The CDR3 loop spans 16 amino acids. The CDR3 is CASSLVTRGRTGELFF. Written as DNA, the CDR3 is TGTGCCAGCAGCTTAGTAACCAGGGGGCGAACCGGGGAGCTGTTTTTT.

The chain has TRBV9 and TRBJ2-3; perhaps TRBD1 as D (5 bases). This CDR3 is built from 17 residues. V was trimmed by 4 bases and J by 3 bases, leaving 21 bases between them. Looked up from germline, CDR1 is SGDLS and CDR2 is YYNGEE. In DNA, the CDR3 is TGTGCCAGCAGCCCCCTGTTCCGGAAGGGGCGAACAGATACGCAGTATTTT. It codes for CASSPLFRKGRTDTQYF. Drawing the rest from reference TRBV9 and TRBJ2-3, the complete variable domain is DSGVTQTPKHLITATGQRVTLRCSPRSGDLSVYWYQQSLDQGLQFLIQYYNGEERAKGNILERFSAQQFPDLHSELNLSSLELGDSALYFCASSPLFRKGRTDTQYFGPGTRLTVL.

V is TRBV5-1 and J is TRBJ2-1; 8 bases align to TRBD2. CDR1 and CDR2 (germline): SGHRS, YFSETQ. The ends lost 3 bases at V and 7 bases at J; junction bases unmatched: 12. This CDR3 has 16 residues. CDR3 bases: TGCGCCAGCAGCTCCTGGACTAGCCTCCTGGGTAATGAGCAGTTCTTC. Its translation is CASSSWTSLLGNEQFF.

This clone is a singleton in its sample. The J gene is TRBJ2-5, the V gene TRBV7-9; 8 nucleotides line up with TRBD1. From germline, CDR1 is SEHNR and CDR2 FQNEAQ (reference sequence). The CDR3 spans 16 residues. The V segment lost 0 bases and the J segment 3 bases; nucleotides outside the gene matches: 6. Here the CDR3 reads CASSLASGQEKETQYF. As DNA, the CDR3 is TGTGCCAGCAGCTTAGCGTCGGGACAGGAAAAAGAGACCCAGTACTTC.

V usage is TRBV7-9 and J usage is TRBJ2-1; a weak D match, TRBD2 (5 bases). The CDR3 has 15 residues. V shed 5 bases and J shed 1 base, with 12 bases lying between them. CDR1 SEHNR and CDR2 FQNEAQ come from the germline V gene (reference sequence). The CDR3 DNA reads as TGTGCCAGCAGCCGGCTCCGGGGTTCCTACAATGAGCAGTTCTTC. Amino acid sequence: CASSRLRGSYNEQFF.

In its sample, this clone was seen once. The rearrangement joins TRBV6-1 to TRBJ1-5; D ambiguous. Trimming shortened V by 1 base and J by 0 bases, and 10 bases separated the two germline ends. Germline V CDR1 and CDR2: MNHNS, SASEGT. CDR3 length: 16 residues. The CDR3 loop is CASSEGTAYSNQPQHF. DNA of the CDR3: TGTGCCAGCAGTGAAGGAACAGCATATAGCAATCAGCCCCAGCATTTT.

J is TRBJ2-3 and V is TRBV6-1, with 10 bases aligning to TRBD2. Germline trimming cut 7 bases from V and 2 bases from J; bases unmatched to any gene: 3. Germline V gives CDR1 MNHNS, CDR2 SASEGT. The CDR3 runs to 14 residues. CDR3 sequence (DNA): TGTGCCAGCAAACTAGCGGGGACCACAGATACGCAGTATTTT. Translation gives CASKLAGTTDTQYF.

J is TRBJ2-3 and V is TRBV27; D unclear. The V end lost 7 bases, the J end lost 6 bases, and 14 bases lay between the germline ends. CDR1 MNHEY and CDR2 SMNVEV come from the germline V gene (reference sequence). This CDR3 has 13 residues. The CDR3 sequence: CASIKLTSDTQYF. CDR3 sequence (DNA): TGTGCCAGCATCAAATTGACTTCTGATACGCAGTATTTT.

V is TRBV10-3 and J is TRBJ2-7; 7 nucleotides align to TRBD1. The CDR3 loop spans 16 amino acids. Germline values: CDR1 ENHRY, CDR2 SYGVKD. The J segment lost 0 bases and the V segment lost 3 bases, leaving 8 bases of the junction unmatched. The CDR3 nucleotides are TGTGCCATCAGTGACTCGGACAGGAAGAGCTCCTACGAGCAGTACTTC. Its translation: CAISDSDRKSSYEQYF.

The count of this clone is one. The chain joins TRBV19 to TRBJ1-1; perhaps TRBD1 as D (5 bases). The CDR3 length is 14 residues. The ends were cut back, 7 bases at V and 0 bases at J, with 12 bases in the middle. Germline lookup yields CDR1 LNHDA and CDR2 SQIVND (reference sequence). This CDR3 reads CASNTGLLNTEAFF. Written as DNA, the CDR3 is TGTGCCAGTAATACGGGACTCTTGAACACTGAAGCTTTCTTT.

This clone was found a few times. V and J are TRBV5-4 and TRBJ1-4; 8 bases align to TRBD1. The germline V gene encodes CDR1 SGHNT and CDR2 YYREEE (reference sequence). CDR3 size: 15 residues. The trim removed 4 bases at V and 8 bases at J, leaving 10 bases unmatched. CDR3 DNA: TGTGCCAGCAGCGCTGACAGGGGAAGGAGGGAAAAACTGTTTTTT. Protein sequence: CASSADRGRREKLFF.

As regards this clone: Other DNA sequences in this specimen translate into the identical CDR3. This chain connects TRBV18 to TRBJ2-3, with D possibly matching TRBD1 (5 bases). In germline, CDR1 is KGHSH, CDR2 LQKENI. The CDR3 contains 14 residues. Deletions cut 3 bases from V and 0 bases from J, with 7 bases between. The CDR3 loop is CASSPGLSTDTQYF. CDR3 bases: TGTGCCAGCTCACCGGGGCTTAGCACAGATACGCAGTATTTT.

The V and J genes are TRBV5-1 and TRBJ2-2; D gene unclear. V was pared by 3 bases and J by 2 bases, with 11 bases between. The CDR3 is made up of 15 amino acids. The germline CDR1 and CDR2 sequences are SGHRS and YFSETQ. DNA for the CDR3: TGCGCCAGCAGCTCCCACAGTGTTAACACCGGGGAGCTGTTTTTT. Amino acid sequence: CASSSHSVNTGELFF. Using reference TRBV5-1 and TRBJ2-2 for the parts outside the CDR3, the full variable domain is KAGVTQTPRYLIKTRGQQVTLSCSPISGHRSVSWYQQTPGQGLQFLFEYFSETQRNKGNFPGRFSGRQFSNSRSEMNVSTLELGDSALYLCASSSHSVNTGELFFGEGSRLTVL.

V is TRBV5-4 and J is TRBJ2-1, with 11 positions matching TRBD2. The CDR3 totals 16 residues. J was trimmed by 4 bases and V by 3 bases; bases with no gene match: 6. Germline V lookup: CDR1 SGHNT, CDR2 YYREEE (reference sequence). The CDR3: CASSSSGTSGYNEQFF. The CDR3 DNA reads TGTGCCAGCAGCTCCTCCGGGACTAGCGGTTACAATGAGCAGTTCTTC.

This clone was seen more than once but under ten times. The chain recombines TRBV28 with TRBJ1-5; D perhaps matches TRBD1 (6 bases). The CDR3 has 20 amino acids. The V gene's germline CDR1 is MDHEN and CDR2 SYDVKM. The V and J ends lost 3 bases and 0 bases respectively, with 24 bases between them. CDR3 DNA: TGTGCCAGCAGTTTTTTTTTCAGGGGTCTGGGCGCTTATAGCAATCAGCCCCAGCATTTT. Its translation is CASSFFFRGLGAYSNQPQHF.

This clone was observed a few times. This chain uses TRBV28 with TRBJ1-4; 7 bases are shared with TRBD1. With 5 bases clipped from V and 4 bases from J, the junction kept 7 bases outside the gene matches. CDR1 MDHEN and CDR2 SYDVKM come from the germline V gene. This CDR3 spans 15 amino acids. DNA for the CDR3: TGTGCCAGCAGTCGCAGGACAGGAAGTAATGAAAAACTGTTTTTT. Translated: CASSRRTGSNEKLFF.

In DNA, the CDR3 is TGCAGCGTGATACAGGGGGCGCGTAACCCCAATGAGCAGTTCTTC. Its protein is CSVIQGARNPNEQFF. The V call is TRBV29-1, the J call TRBJ2-1, with 9 bases lining up with TRBD1. Germline CDR1 and CDR2: SQVTM and ANQGSEA. J was trimmed by 6 bases and V by 6 bases; bases with no gene match: 12. This CDR3 has 15 amino acids.

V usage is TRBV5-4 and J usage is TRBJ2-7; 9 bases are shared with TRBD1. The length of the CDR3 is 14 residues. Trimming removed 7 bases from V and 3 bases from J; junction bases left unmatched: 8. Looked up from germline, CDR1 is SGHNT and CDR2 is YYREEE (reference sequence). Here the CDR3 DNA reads TGTGCCAGCTCCGAAACAGGGGGCCTCTACGAGCAGTACTTC. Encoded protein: CASSETGGLYEQYF. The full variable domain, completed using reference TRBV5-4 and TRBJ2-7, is ETGVTQSPTHLIKTRGQQVTLRCSSQSGHNTVSWYQQALGQGPQFIFQYYREEENGRGNFPPRFSGLQFPNYSSELNVNALELDDSALYLCASSETGGLYEQYFGPGTRLTVT.

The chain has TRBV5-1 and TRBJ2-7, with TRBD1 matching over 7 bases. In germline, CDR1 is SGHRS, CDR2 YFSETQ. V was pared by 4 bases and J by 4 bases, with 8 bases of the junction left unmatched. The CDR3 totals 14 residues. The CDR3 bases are TGCGCCAGCAGCCCGCTCGGACAGGCTTACGAGCAGTACTTC. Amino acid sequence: CASSPLGQAYEQYF.

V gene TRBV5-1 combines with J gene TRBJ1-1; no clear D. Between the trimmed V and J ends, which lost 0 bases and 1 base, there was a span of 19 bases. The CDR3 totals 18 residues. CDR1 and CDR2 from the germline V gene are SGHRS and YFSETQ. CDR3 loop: CASSLADIGLTKNTEAFF. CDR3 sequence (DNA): TGCGCCAGCAGCTTGGCCGACATAGGACTAACAAAGAACACTGAAGCTTTCTTT.

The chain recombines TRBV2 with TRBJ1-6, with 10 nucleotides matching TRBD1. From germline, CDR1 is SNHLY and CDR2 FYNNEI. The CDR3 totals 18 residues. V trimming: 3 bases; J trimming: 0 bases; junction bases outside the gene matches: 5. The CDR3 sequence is CASSDAGQGSSYNSPLHF. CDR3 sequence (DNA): TGTGCCAGCAGTGACGCGGGACAGGGGAGCTCCTATAATTCACCCCTCCACTTT.

Written as DNA, the CDR3 is TGTGCCTGGGGACACGGTACAGGGGGAGAGAAACTGTTTTTT. It encodes CAWGHGTGGEKLFF. The chain carries TRBV30 and TRBJ1-4; 8 positions match TRBD1. Per germline, CDR1 GTSNPN and CDR2 SVGIG (reference sequence). V lost 5 bases to trimming and J lost 11 bases; unmatched junction nucleotides: 13. The CDR3 length is 14 residues.

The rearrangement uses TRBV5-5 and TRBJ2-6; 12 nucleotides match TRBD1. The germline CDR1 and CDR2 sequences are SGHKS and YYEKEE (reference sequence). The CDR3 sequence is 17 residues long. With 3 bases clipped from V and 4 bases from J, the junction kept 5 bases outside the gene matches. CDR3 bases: TGTGCCAGCAGCTCGGGACAGGGGGCAACCGGGGCCAACGTCCTGACTTTC. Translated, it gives CASSSGQGATGANVLTF.

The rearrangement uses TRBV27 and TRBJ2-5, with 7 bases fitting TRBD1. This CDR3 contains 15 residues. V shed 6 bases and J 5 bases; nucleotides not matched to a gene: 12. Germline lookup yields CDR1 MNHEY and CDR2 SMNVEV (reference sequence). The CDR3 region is CASSHRQGLGETQYF. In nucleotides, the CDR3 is TGTGCCAGCAGCCATAGACAGGGTCTCGGGGAGACCCAGTACTTC.

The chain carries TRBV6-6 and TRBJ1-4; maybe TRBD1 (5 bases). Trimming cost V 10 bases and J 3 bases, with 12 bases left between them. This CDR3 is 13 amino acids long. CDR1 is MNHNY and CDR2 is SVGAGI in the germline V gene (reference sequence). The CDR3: CATGGASNEKLFF. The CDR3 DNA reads TGTGCCACGGGAGGGGCCTCTAATGAAAAACTGTTTTTT.

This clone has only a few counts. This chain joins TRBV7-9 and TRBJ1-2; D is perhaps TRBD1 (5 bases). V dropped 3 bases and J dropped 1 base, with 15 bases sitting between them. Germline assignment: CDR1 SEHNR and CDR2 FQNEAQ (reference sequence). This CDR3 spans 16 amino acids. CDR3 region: CASSLASQGINYGYTF. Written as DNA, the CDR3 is TGTGCCAGCAGCTTGGCCAGTCAGGGAATTAACTATGGCTACACCTTC.

CDR3: CASTVTGTYEQYF. The CDR3 DNA is TGTGCCAGCACTGTGACAGGGACCTACGAGCAGTACTTC. The chain couples TRBV2 to TRBJ2-7; 7 bases are shared with TRBD1. With 7 bases clipped from V and 2 bases from J, the junction kept 5 bases outside the gene matches. This CDR3 comprises 13 residues. CDR1 SNHLY and CDR2 FYNNEI come from the germline V gene. Based on the CDR3 plus reference TRBV2 and TRBJ2-7, the full variable domain is EPEVTQTPSHQVTQMGQEVILRCVPISNHLYFYWYRQILGQKVEFLVSFYNNEISEKSEIFDDQFSVERPDGSNFTLKIRSTKLEDSAMYFCASTVTGTYEQYFGPGTRLTVT.